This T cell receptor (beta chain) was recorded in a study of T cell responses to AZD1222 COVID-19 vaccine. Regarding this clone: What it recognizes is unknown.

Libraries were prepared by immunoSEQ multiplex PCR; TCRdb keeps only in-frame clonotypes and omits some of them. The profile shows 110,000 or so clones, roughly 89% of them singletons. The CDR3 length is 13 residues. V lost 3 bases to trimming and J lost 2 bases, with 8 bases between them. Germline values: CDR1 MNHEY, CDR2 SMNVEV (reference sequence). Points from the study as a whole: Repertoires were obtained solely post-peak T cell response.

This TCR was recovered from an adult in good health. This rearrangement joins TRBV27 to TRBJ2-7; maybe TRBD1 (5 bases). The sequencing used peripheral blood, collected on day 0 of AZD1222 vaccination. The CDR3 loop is CASSFRAAYEQYF. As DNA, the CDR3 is TGTGCCAGCAGTTTCAGGGCCGCCTACGAGCAGTACTTC.